The 15 T cell receptor beta chains listed next were all sequenced from one sample in a study of regulatory T cells in long-lasting Graves disease. The sample's time point: newly diagnosed GD, antithyroid drugs for less than 3 months. TCR sequences were obtained from RNA taken from PBMCs. Arm-PCR with iRepertoire HTBI primers amplified the CDR3 regions for these TCR beta libraries. TCRdb analysed the multiplex PCR reads with MiXCR anew, one entry per CDR3 protein. The sample holds approximately 540,000 distinct CDR3 sequences, about 12% seen once. A further study also used this sample, focusing on T cells in Graves' hyperthyroidism and ophthalmopathy.

Sequenced material: peripheral blood mononuclear cells (PBMCs), taken at new diagnosis, from a patient treated with antithyroid drugs. These receptors were collected from a woman in her 30s with Graves disease.

This clonotype showed up just a few times. V gene TRBV6-2 or TRBV6-3 combines with J gene TRBJ1-6, with a possible D match to TRBD1 (5 bases). This CDR3 is 14 amino acids long. Germline-derived CDR1 and CDR2 are MNHEY and SVGEGT. V lost 3 bases and J 11 bases, leaving 14 bases between the germline ends. The CDR3 spells CASSYSVARAPLHF. As DNA, the CDR3 is TGTGCCAGCAGTTATTCGGTGGCCAGGGCACCCCTCCACTTT.

This chain joins TRBV9 and TRBJ2-5; D gene ambiguous. The V gene lost 1 base and the J gene lost 5 bases, with 15 bases spanning the gap. Germline assignment: CDR1 SGDLS and CDR2 YYNGEE. The CDR3 contains 15 residues. DNA of the CDR3: TGTGCCAGCAGCGTACGTCCGTCCGGTTACGAGACCCAGTACTTC. This sequence encodes CASSVRPSGYETQYF. Variable domain in full (rest from reference TRBV9 and TRBJ2-5): DSGVTQTPKHLITATGQRVTLRCSPRSGDLSVYWYQQSLDQGLQFLIQYYNGEERAKGNILERFSAQQFPDLHSELNLSSLELGDSALYFCASSVRPSGYETQYFGPGTRLLVL.

This clonotype was recorded at least ten times. The chain has TRBV3-1 and TRBJ1-6; D is unclear. Germline V gene sequence: CDR1 LGHDT, CDR2 YNNKEL (reference sequence). Trimming stripped 7 bases from V and 5 bases from J, with 9 bases between. CDR3 length: 13 amino acids. The CDR3 bases are TGTGCCAGCAAGGAGAGAAATAATTCACCCCTCCACTTT. As protein: CASKERNNSPLHF.

This clonotype appeared many times. One end of the junction fails to match germline, which may point to a read error. CDR3 DNA sequence: TGTGCCAGCAGCCACCCGGGTAGCCTCCGCTTC. Its protein product is CASSHPGSLRF. The chain recombines TRBV3-1 with TRBJ2-4; D gene uncertain. Germline loops: CDR1 LGHDT, CDR2 YNNKEL (reference sequence). This CDR3 is built from 11 residues.

V usage is TRBV11-2 and J usage is TRBJ2-5; no clear D. This CDR3 spans 13 amino acids. V was pared by 2 bases and J by 3 bases, with 7 bases between. The germline V gene encodes CDR1 SGHAT and CDR2 FQNNGV. DNA for the CDR3: TGTGCCAGCAGCTTATGGGGTAAAGAGACCCAGTACTTC. It specifies CASSLWGKETQYF.

Many counts were recorded for this clonotype. The gene calls are TRBV2 and TRBJ2-1, with TRBD2 identical over 7 bases. Losses at the gene ends were 2 bases for V and 1 base for J; bases not matched to a gene: 5. The CDR3 is made up of 16 amino acids. Germline CDR1 SNHLY, CDR2 FYNNEI. CDR3 bases: TGTGCCAGCAGTGAAATCGTACTAGCGTCCTACAATGAGCAGTTCTTC. Translating gives CASSEIVLASYNEQFF. The full variable domain, rest sourced from reference TRBV2 and TRBJ2-1, is EPEVTQTPSHQVTQMGQEVILRCVPISNHLYFYWYRQILGQKVEFLVSFYNNEISEKSEIFDDQFSVERPDGSNFTLKIRSTKLEDSAMYFCASSEIVLASYNEQFFGPGTRLTVL.

The rearrangement links TRBV7-9 to TRBJ1-3, with D unclear. The germline V gene has CDR1 SEHNR and CDR2 FQNEAQ (reference sequence). V was cut by 1 base and J by 2 bases, with 21 bases left in between. The CDR3 runs 19 residues. CDR3 nucleotides: TGTGCCAGCAGCTTAGGGAAAATCGGGCGACAAGCGGCTGGAAACACCATATATTTT. Encoded protein: CASSLGKIGRQAAGNTIYF.

This clonotype was counted ten times or more. This chain connects TRBV6-5 to TRBJ2-3, with TRBD2 identical over 8 bases. Germline values: CDR1 MNHEY, CDR2 SVGAGI. The CDR3 has 16 amino acids. Trimming at V came to 0 bases and at J to 0 bases, leaving 2 bases not matched to a gene. The CDR3 DNA sequence: TGTGCCAGCAGTTACTCTAGCGGGGCTAGCACAGATACGCAGTATTTT. This codes for CASSYSSGASTDTQYF.

This chain uses TRBV5-1 with TRBJ2-3; D call uncertain. Between the trimmed V and J ends, which lost 1 base and 6 bases, there was a span of 9 bases. The germline V gene has CDR1 SGHRS and CDR2 YFSETQ. The length of the CDR3 is 13 residues. CDR3 region: CASSLFSDDTQYF. The CDR3 bases are TGCGCCAGCAGCTTGTTCAGCGACGATACGCAGTATTTT.

This clonotype was recorded at least ten times. The rearrangement joins TRBV2 to TRBJ2-3, with 8 positions matching TRBD2. CDR3 length equals 15 residues. Losses at the gene ends were 3 bases for V and 0 bases for J; bases not matched to a gene: 2. Germline V gene data show CDR1 as SNHLY and CDR2 as FYNNEI. The CDR3 loop reads CASSELAGSTDTQYF. CDR3 sequence (DNA): TGTGCCAGCAGTGAGCTAGCGGGTAGCACAGATACGCAGTATTTT.

The chain recombines TRBV13 with TRBJ1-2, with no clear D. CDR1 PRHDT and CDR2 FYEKMQ come from the germline V gene (reference sequence). The CDR3 is 14 residues long. Between the trimmed V and J ends, which lost 4 bases and 2 bases, there was a span of 11 bases. CDR3 protein: CASSSWGENYGYTF. In DNA form, the CDR3 reads TGTGCCAGCAGCTCGTGGGGTGAAAACTATGGCTACACCTTC.

This clonotype occurred many times. The CDR3 spells CASSEDGNGYEQYF. CDR3 DNA: TGTGCCAGCAGTGAGGACGGGAATGGTTACGAGCAGTACTTC. The chain couples TRBV6-1 to TRBJ2-7; a weak D match, TRBD2 (5 bases). V was cut by 3 bases and J by 4 bases, with 13 bases left in between. Germline CDR1 reads MNHNS; CDR2 reads SASEGT. The CDR3 is 14 residues long.

This clonotype was found many times. This chain connects TRBV7-9 to TRBJ2-3, with no clear D. Germline V gene data show CDR1 as SEHNR and CDR2 as FQNEAQ (reference sequence). This CDR3 region has 15 residues. V lost 7 bases, J lost 0 bases, and 14 bases lay in between. DNA for the CDR3: TGTGCCAGCATCAGCAAAACTATGAGCACAGATACGCAGTATTTT. Its translation: CASISKTMSTDTQYF.

The gene calls are TRBV14 and TRBJ2-7; TRBD2 matches at 10 bases. This CDR3 comprises 17 residues. Germline V gene data show CDR1 as SGHDN and CDR2 as FVKESK. The J segment lost 6 bases and the V segment lost 5 bases, leaving 16 bases of the junction unmatched. The CDR3 is CASSSQWTSGDWREQYF. The CDR3 nucleotides read TGTGCCAGCAGCTCTCAATGGACTAGCGGAGACTGGCGCGAGCAGTACTTC.

This clonotype has only a few counts. V and J are TRBV4-1 and TRBJ2-3; D ambiguous. V lost 1 base and J lost 2, with 10 bases in between. The germline V gene encodes CDR1 MGHRA and CDR2 YSYEKL. CDR3 size: 15 residues. The CDR3 bases are TGCGCCAGCAGCCAAGGACGGGCCTTCACAGATACGCAGTATTTT. It specifies CASSQGRAFTDTQYF.